This entry features one T cell receptor beta chain sequence. This clonotype showed up just a few times. It lacks a known antigen. The input lacks base qualities; no much larger clone sits a single base away. Library prep was done by PCR. Sequencing was performed on an Illumina HiSeq 2500. TCR library preparation used molecular barcoding, with unique molecular identifiers applied to normalize quantification of the TCRbeta repertoire. Clones were called with MiXCR by TCRdb after fastp trimmed the public reads at Q25, and only in-frame beta chains were retained. For every CDR3 protein sequence, its rows merge into one entry that carries the most common genes and DNA. The sample profile shows about 600,000 distinct CDR3 sequences; 13% of them were found once. Jointly, the top ten make up roughly 2.3% of the sample. The sample's treatment or condition label, in plain terms: allogeneic hematopoietic cell transplantation with graft depleted of TCRalphabeta T cells and CD19 B cells. The transplant recipients were children given TCRalphabeta/CD19-depleted allogeneic hematopoietic cell grafts.

This record comes from a study of T-cell reconstitution after alpha-beta-depleted transplantation in children (dated by TCRdb to between 2015 and 2016). Background on the whole study: T-cell immune reconstitution after TCRalphabeta/CD19-depleted allogeneic hematopoietic cell transplantation in children was quantitatively tracked in the study by means of TCR repertoire profiling. General study outcomes and caveats: The frequencies of hyperexpanded clones fell over the following months, and after one year, T-cell counts and TCRbeta diversity were mostly attributed to newly produced T cells. Apparently early alphabetaT-cell count recovery about two months after transplant reportedly relied on only several hundred rapidly expanded clones derived from non-depleted graft cells. The high TCRbeta diversity at day 60 in some patients was ascribed to recipient T cells and intrathymic progenitors that had survived conditioning.

Measured from the cysteine to the phenylalanine, the CDR3 is 15 residues long. Only the CDR3 DNA is retained, 45 bases long and in frame from the first base. V loses 4 bases, J loses 9 bases, and the germline ends lie 16 bases apart. The germline V gene supplies CDR1 SGHTA and CDR2 FQGNSA. The origin of this receptor is a male patient aged 10-17 years who had a stem cell transplant for acute myeloid leukemia, so the T cells may come from the graft donor. Sequencing used PBMCs, mostly from graft donor cells, obtained 360 days after TCRalphabeta/CD19-depleted stem cell transplant. The receptor chain draws on TRBV7-2 and TRBJ1-6, with TRBD1 perhaps the D gene, on 5 matching bases. The DNA reads as follows: TGTGCCAGCAGCTCCGGGCCAGGGAGGGGTTCACCCCTCCACTTT. This encodes CASSSGPGRGSPLHF. Reference TRBV7-2 and TRBJ1-6 genes cover what lies past the CDR3, so the full variable domain is GAGVSQSPSNKVTEKGKDVELRCDPISGHTALYWYRQSLGQGLEFLIYFQGNSAPDKSGLPSDRFSAERTGGSVSTLTIQRTQQEDSAVYLCASSSGPGRGSPLHFGNGTRLTVT.